This is a list of T cell receptor beta chains from one sample in a study of control samples from healthy donors and cancer patients. The data were produced by immunoSEQ multiplex PCR, yet TCRdb's version contains in-frame clones alone and is incomplete. This table holds about 150,000 clones, 93% found once. Material for sequencing was blood. The receptors were sampled from a man aged 45-60 years in good health. CDR3s include the opening cysteine and the closing phenylalanine or tryptophan. D genes are given only for firm matches. Some rows mark clone size as missing; the rest say once, few, many or name a class of expanded clone.

v_call: TRBV3-1/TRBV3-2; j_call: TRBJ2-2; clone_size: .; d_call: .; cdr3_aa: CASSQGRAANTGELFF; cdr3_nt: TGTGCCAGCAGCCAAGGGAGGGCGGCGAACACCGGGGAGCTGTTTTTT
v_call: TRBV20-1; j_call: TRBJ2-1; clone_size: .; d_call: .; cdr3_aa: CSALDNEQFF; cdr3_nt: TGCAGTGCCCTCGACAATGAGCAGTTCTTC
v_call: TRBV29-1; j_call: TRBJ1-6; clone_size: .; d_call: .; cdr3_aa: CSVEDSPLHF; cdr3_nt: TGCAGCGTTGAGGATTCACCCCTCCACTTT
v_call: TRBV7-2; j_call: TRBJ2-5; clone_size: few; d_call: .; cdr3_aa: CASSPQYGRGETQYF; cdr3_nt: TGTGCCAGCAGCCCCCAGTACGGGAGAGGGGAGACCCAGTACTTC
v_call: TRBV7-2; j_call: TRBJ1-6; clone_size: .; d_call: TRBD1; cdr3_aa: CASSNRGSSPLHF; cdr3_nt: TGTGCCAGCAGCAACAGGGGGAGTTCACCCCTCCACTTT
v_call: TRBV7-9; j_call: TRBJ2-1; clone_size: .; d_call: .; cdr3_aa: CASSLARYNEQFF; cdr3_nt: TGTGCCAGCAGCCTGGCCCGCTACAATGAGCAGTTCTTC
v_call: TRBV11-2; j_call: TRBJ2-2; clone_size: .; d_call: .; cdr3_aa: CASSLFRTAGGELFF; cdr3_nt: TGTGCCAGCAGCTTATTTCGGACTGCCGGCGGGGAGCTGTTTTTT
v_call: TRBV11-3; j_call: TRBJ1-1; clone_size: once; d_call: .; cdr3_aa: CASSQGRENTEAFF; cdr3_nt: TGTGCCAGCAGCCAAGGGCGGGAAAACACTGAAGCTTTCTTT
v_call: TRBV25-1; j_call: TRBJ2-4; clone_size: .; d_call: .; cdr3_aa: CASTEVPILYF; cdr3_nt: TGTGCCAGCACCGAGGTGCCTATACTTTACTTC
v_call: TRBV10-1; j_call: TRBJ1-3; clone_size: .; d_call: TRBD1; cdr3_aa: CASSPDRGTGNTIYF; cdr3_nt: TGCGCCAGCAGTCCGGACAGGGGCACTGGAAACACCATATATTTT
v_call: TRBV5-1; j_call: TRBJ2-3; clone_size: .; d_call: .; cdr3_aa: CASSVQGRSTDTQYF; cdr3_nt: TGCGCCAGCAGCGTACAGGGGAGGAGCACAGATACGCAGTATTTT
v_call: TRBV6-5; j_call: TRBJ1-5; clone_size: .; d_call: .; cdr3_aa: CASTVGVGQPQHF; cdr3_nt: TGTGCCAGCACTGTAGGGGTCGGTCAGCCCCAGCATTTT
v_call: TRBV11-2; j_call: TRBJ1-1; clone_size: .; d_call: .; cdr3_aa: CASSLDRLMNTEAFF; cdr3_nt: TGTGCCAGCAGCTTAGACAGACTCATGAACACTGAAGCTTTCTTT
v_call: TRBV7-9; j_call: TRBJ1-5; clone_size: .; d_call: TRBD1; cdr3_aa: CASSRVTGQGHRNQPQHF; cdr3_nt: TGTGCCAGCAGCCGAGTCACGGGACAGGGGCATCGGAATCAGCCCCAGCATTTT
v_call: TRBV15; j_call: TRBJ2-6; clone_size: .; d_call: .; cdr3_aa: CATSSSGANVLTF; cdr3_nt: TGTGCCACCAGCAGCTCTGGGGCCAACGTCCTGACTTTC
v_call: TRBV28; j_call: TRBJ1-4; clone_size: .; d_call: .; cdr3_aa: CASSLFTTRSEKLFF; cdr3_nt: TGTGCCAGCAGTCTATTTACGACGCGATCCGAAAAACTGTTTTTT
v_call: TRBV12-3/TRBV12-4; j_call: TRBJ2-5; clone_size: .; d_call: .; cdr3_aa: CASSFLGQETQYF; cdr3_nt: TGTGCCAGCAGTTTTTTGGGACAAGAGACCCAGTACTTC
v_call: TRBV7-2; j_call: TRBJ1-4; clone_size: .; d_call: TRBD1; cdr3_aa: CASSSGTGGTEKLFF; cdr3_nt: TGTGCCAGCAGCTCAGGGACAGGGGGTACTGAAAAACTGTTTTTT
v_call: TRBV6-6; j_call: TRBJ2-7; clone_size: .; d_call: .; cdr3_aa: CASRLIYEQYF; cdr3_nt: TGTGCCAGCAGATTAATCTACGAGCAGTACTTC
v_call: TRBV12-3/TRBV12-4; j_call: TRBJ1-1; clone_size: .; d_call: .; cdr3_aa: CASISSVNTEAFF; cdr3_nt: TGTGCCAGCATCTCCAGCGTGAACACTGAAGCTTTCTTT
v_call: TRBV5-6; j_call: TRBJ2-5; clone_size: .; d_call: .; cdr3_aa: CASSLFMGEETQYF; cdr3_nt: TGTGCCAGCAGCTTATTTATGGGAGAAGAGACCCAGTACTTC
v_call: TRBV18; j_call: TRBJ1-4; clone_size: once; d_call: .; cdr3_aa: CASSPYRANEKLFF; cdr3_nt: TGTGCCAGCTCACCCTATCGGGCCAATGAAAAACTGTTTTTT
v_call: TRBV3-1/TRBV3-2; j_call: TRBJ2-1; clone_size: .; d_call: .; cdr3_aa: CASSQSGHYYNEQFF; cdr3_nt: TGTGCCAGCAGCCAGAGCGGGCACTACTACAATGAGCAGTTCTTC
v_call: TRBV14; j_call: TRBJ1-3; clone_size: .; d_call: .; cdr3_aa: CASSQVFTGGNTIYF; cdr3_nt: TGTGCCAGCAGCCAAGTGTTCACAGGAGGAAACACCATATATTTT
v_call: TRBV28; j_call: TRBJ2-1; clone_size: .; d_call: .; cdr3_aa: CASSLSQEQFF; cdr3_nt: TGTGCCAGCAGCCTGAGCCAGGAGCAGTTCTTC
v_call: TRBV6-2/TRBV6-3; j_call: TRBJ2-3; clone_size: once; d_call: .; cdr3_aa: CASSKPRTLLDTQYF; cdr3_nt: TGTGCCAGCAGCAAACCTAGGACCCTGCTTGATACGCAGTATTTT
v_call: TRBV4-1; j_call: TRBJ1-2; clone_size: .; d_call: .; cdr3_aa: CASSQVEDQCGYTF; cdr3_nt: TGCGCCAGCAGCCAAGTCGAAGATCAATGTGGCTACACCTTC
v_call: TRBV7-9; j_call: TRBJ2-1; clone_size: .; d_call: .; cdr3_aa: CASSLRSGRDNEQFF; cdr3_nt: TGTGCCAGCAGCTTAAGGTCAGGTCGGGACAATGAGCAGTTCTTC
v_call: TRBV7-2; j_call: TRBJ1-5; clone_size: .; d_call: .; cdr3_aa: CASSLGPREPQHF; cdr3_nt: TGTGCCAGCAGCTTAGGCCCTAGGGAGCCCCAGCATTTT
v_call: TRBV6-1; j_call: TRBJ2-4; clone_size: .; d_call: TRBD2; cdr3_aa: CASSEAPGRDIQYF; cdr3_nt: TGTGCCAGCAGTGAAGCCCCAGGGAGGGACATTCAGTACTTC
v_call: TRBV3-1/TRBV3-2; j_call: TRBJ2-3; clone_size: once; d_call: TRBD2; cdr3_aa: CASSQGLASTDTQYF; cdr3_nt: TGTGCCAGCAGCCAAGGACTAGCTAGCACAGATACGCAGTATTTT
v_call: TRBV5-4; j_call: TRBJ2-1; clone_size: .; d_call: .; cdr3_aa: CANSSGQANYNEQFF; cdr3_nt: TGTGCCAACAGCTCTGGGCAGGCAAATTACAATGAGCAGTTCTTC
v_call: TRBV3-1/TRBV3-2; j_call: TRBJ2-5; clone_size: .; d_call: .; cdr3_aa: CASSQPGREETQYF; cdr3_nt: TGTGCCAGCAGCCAACCTGGTAGGGAGGAGACCCAGTACTTC
v_call: TRBV6-5; j_call: TRBJ2-7; clone_size: .; d_call: .; cdr3_aa: CASNSGTNFYEQYF; cdr3_nt: TGTGCCAGCAATAGCGGCACCAACTTCTACGAGCAGTACTTC
v_call: TRBV5-8; j_call: TRBJ1-6; clone_size: few; d_call: .; cdr3_aa: CASSRTRVGTNSPLHF; cdr3_nt: TGTGCCAGCAGCCGCACGAGGGTGGGAACCAATTCACCCCTCCACTTT
v_call: TRBV5-1; j_call: TRBJ1-6; clone_size: once; d_call: .; cdr3_aa: CASSLGEVNSPLHF; cdr3_nt: TGCGCCAGCAGCTTAGGTGAAGTGAATTCACCCCTCCACTTT
v_call: TRBV28; j_call: TRBJ1-4; clone_size: once; d_call: TRBD1; cdr3_aa: CASSARTGEREKLFF; cdr3_nt: TGTGCCAGCAGTGCTCGGACAGGGGAGCGGGAAAAACTGTTTTTT
v_call: TRBV30; j_call: TRBJ1-5; clone_size: .; d_call: .; cdr3_aa: CAWSGGGQGQPQHF; cdr3_nt: TGTGCCTGGAGCGGGGGGGGGCAGGGGCAGCCCCAGCATTTT
v_call: TRBV18; j_call: TRBJ1-6; clone_size: .; d_call: .; cdr3_aa: CASSQAVNSPLHF; cdr3_nt: TGTGCCAGCTCACAAGCTGTTAATTCACCCCTCCACTTT
v_call: TRBV5-1; j_call: TRBJ2-7; clone_size: .; d_call: TRBD1; cdr3_aa: CASSEGQGDEQYF; cdr3_nt: TGCGCCAGCAGCGAGGGACAGGGGGACGAGCAGTACTTC
v_call: TRBV6-5; j_call: TRBJ2-7; clone_size: once; d_call: .; cdr3_aa: CASRAWEQYF; cdr3_nt: TGTGCCAGCAGGGCGTGGGAGCAGTACTTC
v_call: TRBV5-1; j_call: TRBJ2-3; clone_size: .; d_call: TRBD1; cdr3_aa: CASSVDRVKGTDTQYF; cdr3_nt: TGCGCCAGCAGTGTGGACAGGGTAAAGGGCACAGATACGCAGTATTTT
v_call: TRBV12-3/TRBV12-4; j_call: TRBJ2-5; clone_size: .; d_call: .; cdr3_aa: CASSSSAAETQYF; cdr3_nt: TGTGCCAGTTCAAGTAGTGCCGCAGAGACCCAGTACTTC
v_call: TRBV9; j_call: TRBJ2-1; clone_size: once; d_call: TRBD2; cdr3_aa: CASSVTTSGSYNEQFF; cdr3_nt: TGTGCCAGCAGCGTGACGACTAGCGGTAGCTACAATGAGCAGTTCTTC
v_call: TRBV28; j_call: TRBJ2-7; clone_size: .; d_call: .; cdr3_aa: CASSLGRGDGLTKYF; cdr3_nt: TGTGCCAGCAGTTTAGGACGCGGGGACGGACTCACGAAGTACTTC
v_call: TRBV6-5; j_call: TRBJ2-5; clone_size: .; d_call: .; cdr3_aa: CASSPAAHAETQYF; cdr3_nt: TGTGCCAGCAGTCCAGCCGCACACGCAGAGACCCAGTACTTC
v_call: TRBV5-6; j_call: TRBJ1-2; clone_size: once; d_call: .; cdr3_aa: CASSLGYGYTF; cdr3_nt: TGTGCCAGCAGCTTGGGCTATGGCTACACCTTC
v_call: TRBV18; j_call: TRBJ1-4; clone_size: .; d_call: .; cdr3_aa: CASSPPSGQGEKLFF; cdr3_nt: TGTGCCAGCTCACCACCATCGGGGCAGGGTGAAAAACTGTTTTTT